The rows below give T cell receptor beta chains drawn from one sample of a study of blood T cell repertoires in COVID-19. Clones were sequenced by immunoSEQ multiplex PCR, and TCRdb holds only the in-frame ones, with some missing. The data contain tens of thousands of clones, roughly four fifths of them singletons. Sequenced material: peripheral blood. Receptor source: a man in his 70s with active or convalescent COVID-19. CDR3s include the opening cysteine and the closing phenylalanine or tryptophan. Each record gives: D gene, V gene, clone size, J gene, CDR3 protein, CDR3 DNA. A D gene is named only where the DNA matches it firmly. Only some rows state a clone size, as once, few, many or a class for expanded clones.

d_gene: TRBD1
v_gene: TRBV10-1
abundance: NA
j_gene: TRBJ1-4
CDR3aa: CASQDRGGEKLFF
CDR3nt: TGCGCCAGCCAAGACAGGGGAGGTGAAAAACTGTTTTTT

d_gene: NA
v_gene: TRBV6-5
abundance: NA
j_gene: TRBJ1-6
CDR3aa: CASTEASPLHF
CDR3nt: TGTGCCAGCACGGAGGCTTCACCCCTCCACTTT

d_gene: NA
v_gene: TRBV6-5
abundance: NA
j_gene: TRBJ2-3
CDR3aa: CAVGPGVTQYF
CDR3nt: TGTGCCGTCGGTCCGGGGGTTACGCAGTATTTT

d_gene: NA
v_gene: TRBV28
abundance: NA
j_gene: TRBJ2-1
CDR3aa: CASSSPEGHNEQFF
CDR3nt: TGTGCCAGCAGTTCCCCGGAGGGACACAATGAGCAGTTCTTC

d_gene: NA
v_gene: TRBV10-2
abundance: NA
j_gene: TRBJ1-1
CDR3aa: CASRLGRRTEAFF
CDR3nt: TGCGCCAGCAGACTGGGGAGGAGAACTGAAGCTTTCTTT

d_gene: TRBD1
v_gene: TRBV6-5
abundance: NA
j_gene: TRBJ2-3
CDR3aa: CASSNQGAREDTQYF
CDR3nt: TGTGCCAGCAGTAACCAGGGGGCGCGGGAAGATACGCAGTATTTT

d_gene: TRBD1
v_gene: TRBV5-1
abundance: NA
j_gene: TRBJ1-2
CDR3aa: CASSLADRGAGYTF
CDR3nt: TGCGCCAGCAGCTTGGCCGACAGGGGTGCTGGCTACACCTTC

d_gene: NA
v_gene: TRBV5-1
abundance: NA
j_gene: TRBJ1-1
CDR3aa: CASSPGDTRGGEAFF
CDR3nt: TGCGCCAGCAGCCCGGGGGATACTCGCGGGGGTGAGGCTTTCTTT

d_gene: NA
v_gene: TRBV6-5
abundance: NA
j_gene: TRBJ1-3
CDR3aa: CASRSEGWTGNTIYF
CDR3nt: TGTGCCAGCAGGAGCGAAGGTTGGACTGGAAACACCATATATTTT

d_gene: TRBD2
v_gene: TRBV5-6
abundance: NA
j_gene: TRBJ2-3
CDR3aa: CASSSRGGTDTQYF
CDR3nt: TGTGCCAGCAGCTCCCGGGGGGGGACAGATACGCAGTATTTT

d_gene: NA
v_gene: TRBV5-1
abundance: many
j_gene: TRBJ2-3
CDR3aa: CASSLVAGPDTQYF
CDR3nt: TGCGCCAGCAGCTTGGTTGCGGGGCCAGATACGCAGTATTTT

d_gene: NA
v_gene: TRBV6-6
abundance: few
j_gene: TRBJ1-5
CDR3aa: CASGQGFGQPQHF
CDR3nt: TGTGCCAGCGGCCAGGGGTTCGGTCAGCCCCAGCATTTT

d_gene: TRBD2
v_gene: TRBV27
abundance: NA
j_gene: TRBJ2-2
CDR3aa: CASSLSPGLDTGELFF
CDR3nt: TGTGCCAGCAGTTTATCTCCGGGACTAGACACCGGGGAGCTGTTTTTT

d_gene: NA
v_gene: TRBV7-2
abundance: NA
j_gene: TRBJ1-1
CDR3aa: CASSRDWGGTEAFF
CDR3nt: TGTGCCAGCAGCCGCGACTGGGGAGGAACTGAAGCTTTCTTT

d_gene: NA
v_gene: TRBV5-1
abundance: NA
j_gene: TRBJ1-1
CDR3aa: CASSATTNTEAFF
CDR3nt: TGCGCCAGCAGCGCGACAACCAACACTGAAGCTTTCTTT

d_gene: TRBD2
v_gene: TRBV19
abundance: NA
j_gene: TRBJ2-5
CDR3aa: CASARSGGGETQYF
CDR3nt: TGTGCCAGCGCTCGAAGCGGGGGCGGGGAGACCCAGTACTTC

d_gene: NA
v_gene: TRBV6-5
abundance: NA
j_gene: TRBJ2-1
CDR3aa: CASSRRTGYNEQFF
CDR3nt: TGTGCCAGCAGTCGACGCACAGGGTACAATGAGCAGTTCTTC

d_gene: NA
v_gene: TRBV2
abundance: NA
j_gene: TRBJ2-3
CDR3aa: CASSEMVVRPSVTDTQYF
CDR3nt: TGTGCCAGCAGTGAAATGGTTGTCAGGCCTTCTGTAACAGATACGCAGTATTTT

d_gene: TRBD1
v_gene: TRBV25-1
abundance: few
j_gene: TRBJ1-1
CDR3aa: CASSEWTGNTEAFF
CDR3nt: TGTGCCAGCAGTGAATGGACAGGGAACACTGAAGCTTTCTTT

d_gene: TRBD2
v_gene: TRBV6-5
abundance: NA
j_gene: TRBJ2-7
CDR3aa: CASSSGTSSEQYF
CDR3nt: TGTGCCAGCAGTTCCGGGACTAGCTCCGAGCAGTACTTC

d_gene: TRBD2
v_gene: TRBV30
abundance: NA
j_gene: TRBJ2-5
CDR3aa: CAWSKVGGETQYF
CDR3nt: TGTGCCTGGAGTAAAGTGGGGGGGGAGACCCAGTACTTC

d_gene: NA
v_gene: TRBV11-2
abundance: NA
j_gene: TRBJ1-1
CDR3aa: CASRKSGNTEAFF
CDR3nt: TGTGCCAGCAGAAAGAGTGGTAACACTGAAGCTTTCTTT

d_gene: TRBD1
v_gene: TRBV7-9
abundance: few
j_gene: TRBJ1-1
CDR3aa: CASAGGGGTEAFF
CDR3nt: TGTGCCAGCGCAGGGGGAGGTGGCACTGAAGCTTTCTTT

d_gene: NA
v_gene: TRBV12-5
abundance: NA
j_gene: TRBJ2-7
CDR3aa: CASASRGSYEQYF
CDR3nt: TGTGCTAGTGCATCGCGGGGCTCCTACGAGCAGTACTTC

d_gene: TRBD2
v_gene: TRBV3-1/TRBV3-2
abundance: NA
j_gene: TRBJ2-5
CDR3aa: CASSPNGGALETQYF
CDR3nt: TGTGCCAGCAGCCCAAACGGGGGGGCACTGGAGACCCAGTACTTC

d_gene: NA
v_gene: TRBV12-1
abundance: NA
j_gene: TRBJ2-7
CDR3aa: CASPYLNYEQYF
CDR3nt: TGTGCCAGCCCCTACTTGAACTACGAGCAGTACTTC